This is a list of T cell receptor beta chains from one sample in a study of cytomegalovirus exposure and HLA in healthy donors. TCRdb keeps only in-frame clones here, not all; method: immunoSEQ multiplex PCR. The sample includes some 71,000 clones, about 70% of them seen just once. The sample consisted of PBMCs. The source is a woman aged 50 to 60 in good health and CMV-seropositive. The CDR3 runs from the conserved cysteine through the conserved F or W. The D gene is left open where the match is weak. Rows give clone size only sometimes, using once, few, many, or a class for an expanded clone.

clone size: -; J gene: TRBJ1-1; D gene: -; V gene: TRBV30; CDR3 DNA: TGTGCCTGGAAGCGGACAGAGAACACTGAAGCTTTCTTT; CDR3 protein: CAWKRTENTEAFF
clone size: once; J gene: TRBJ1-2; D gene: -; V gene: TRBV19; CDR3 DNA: TGTGCCAGTAGTATTTCCCCGACAAGATCTAACTATGGCTACACCTTC; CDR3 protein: CASSISPTRSNYGYTF
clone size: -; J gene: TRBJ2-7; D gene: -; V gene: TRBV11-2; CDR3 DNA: TGTGCCAGCAGCTTAGAGGACAGACACACCTACGAGCAGTACTTC; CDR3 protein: CASSLEDRHTYEQYF
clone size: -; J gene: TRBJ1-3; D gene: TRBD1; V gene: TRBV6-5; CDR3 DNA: TGTGCCAGCAGTTCCGGGACAGATGCTGGAAACACCATATATTTT; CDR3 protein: CASSSGTDAGNTIYF
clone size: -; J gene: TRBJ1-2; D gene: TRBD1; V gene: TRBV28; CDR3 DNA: TGTGCCAGCAGGTCTTGGGACAGGCCAGAGGACTACACCTTC; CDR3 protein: CASRSWDRPEDYTF
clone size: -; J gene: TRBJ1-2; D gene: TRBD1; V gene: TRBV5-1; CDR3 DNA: TGCGCCAGCACAAGGGACAGGGAGGCTCCCGATGGCTACACCTTC; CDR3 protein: CASTRDREAPDGYTF
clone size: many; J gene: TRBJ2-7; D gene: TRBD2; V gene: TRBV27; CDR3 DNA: TGTGCCAGCAGAGGGGAGGGGTCTTTCGAGCAGTACTTC; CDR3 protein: CASRGEGSFEQYF
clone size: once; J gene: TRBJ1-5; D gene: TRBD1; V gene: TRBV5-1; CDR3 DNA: TGCGCCAGCCGACCAACACAGGGGTACAGCAATCAGCCCCAGCATTTT; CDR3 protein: CASRPTQGYSNQPQHF
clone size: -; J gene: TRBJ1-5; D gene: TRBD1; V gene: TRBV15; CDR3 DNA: TGTGCCACCAGCAACCGAGGACAGGGCGATCAGCCCCAGCATTTT; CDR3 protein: CATSNRGQGDQPQHF
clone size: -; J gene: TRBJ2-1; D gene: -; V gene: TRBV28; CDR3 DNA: TGTGCCAGCAGTCGCTACAATGAGCAGTTCTTC; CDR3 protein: CASSRYNEQFF
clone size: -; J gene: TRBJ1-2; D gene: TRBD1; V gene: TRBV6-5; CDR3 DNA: TGTGCCAGCAGAAGGACAGGGGCCTCGCTCGGCTACACCTTC; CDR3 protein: CASRRTGASLGYTF
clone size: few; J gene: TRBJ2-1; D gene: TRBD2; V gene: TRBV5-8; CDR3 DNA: TGTGCCAGCAGCACACTAGCGGTTAATGAGCAGTTCTTC; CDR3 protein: CASSTLAVNEQFF
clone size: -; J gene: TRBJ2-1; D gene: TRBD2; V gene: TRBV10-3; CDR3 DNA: TGTGCCATCAGTGAGTCGACGCTAGCGGGGGGTCAGTTCTTC; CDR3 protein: CAISESTLAGGQFF
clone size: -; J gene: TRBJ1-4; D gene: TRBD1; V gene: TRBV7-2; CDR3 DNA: TGTGCCAGCAGCTTAGCGGGGACAGTCCTTAATGAAAAACTGTTTTTT; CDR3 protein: CASSLAGTVLNEKLFF
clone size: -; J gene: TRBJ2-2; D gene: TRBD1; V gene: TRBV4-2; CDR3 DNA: TGTGCCGCCTCTAGGCAGGGGGAGGGGGAGCTGTTTTTT; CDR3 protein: CAASRQGEGELFF
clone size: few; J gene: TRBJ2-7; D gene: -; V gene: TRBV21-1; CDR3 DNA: TGTGCCAGCAGCAAAAACCTAGCGGGAGGGGTGGAGCAGTACTTC; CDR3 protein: CASSKNLAGGVEQYF
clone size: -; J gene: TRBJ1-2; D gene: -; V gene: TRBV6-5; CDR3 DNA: TGTGCCAGCAAAGGGGGTCCCTATGGCTACACCTTC; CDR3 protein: CASKGGPYGYTF
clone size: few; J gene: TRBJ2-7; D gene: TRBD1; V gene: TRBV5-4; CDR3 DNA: TGTGCCAGCAGCCTGGCCGGGACAGGGCTAGGGGACGAGCAGTACTTC; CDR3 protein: CASSLAGTGLGDEQYF
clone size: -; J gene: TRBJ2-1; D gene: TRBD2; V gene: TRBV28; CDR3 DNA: TGTGCCAGCAGCCCCCCGACTAGCGGGGGCTACAATGAGCAGTTCTTC; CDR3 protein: CASSPPTSGGYNEQFF
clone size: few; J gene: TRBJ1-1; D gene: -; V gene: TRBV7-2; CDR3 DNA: TGTGCCAGCAGCACCGGACAGACAAACACTGAAGCTTTCTTT; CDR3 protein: CASSTGQTNTEAFF
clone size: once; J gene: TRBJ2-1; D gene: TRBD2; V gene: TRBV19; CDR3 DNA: TGTGCCAGTAGTGCTCACTCCACCCCCGGACTAGCTCGGTATGAGCAGTTCTTC; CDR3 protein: CASSAHSTPGLARYEQFF
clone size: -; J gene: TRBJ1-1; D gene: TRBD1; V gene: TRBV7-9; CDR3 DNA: TGTGCCAGCACCCCCGAGGGGGCAGGCAACACTGAAGCTTTCTTT; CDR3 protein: CASTPEGAGNTEAFF
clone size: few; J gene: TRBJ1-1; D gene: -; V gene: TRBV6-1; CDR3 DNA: TGTGCCAGCAGTGAAGTCCCCCCGGGGGGAGGCACTGAAGCTTTCTTT; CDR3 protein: CASSEVPPGGGTEAFF
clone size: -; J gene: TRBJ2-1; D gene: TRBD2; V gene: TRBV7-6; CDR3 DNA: TGTGCCAGCAGCTTAGTAAGGCCGGGAGGGCCAAGTGAGCAGTTCTTC; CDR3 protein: CASSLVRPGGPSEQFF
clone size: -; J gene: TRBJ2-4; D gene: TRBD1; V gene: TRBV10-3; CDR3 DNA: TGTGCCATCAGTGGACAGGGGGCCAAAAACATTCAGTACTTC; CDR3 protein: CAISGQGAKNIQYF
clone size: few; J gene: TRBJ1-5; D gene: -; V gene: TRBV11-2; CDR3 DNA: TGTGCCAGCAGCCCAGGGGTTACGGGCGATAGCAATCAGCCCCAGCATTTT; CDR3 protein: CASSPGVTGDSNQPQHF
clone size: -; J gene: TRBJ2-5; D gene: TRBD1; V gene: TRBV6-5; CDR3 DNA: TGTGCCAGCAGCCGACAGGGTCGAGAGACCCAGTACTTC; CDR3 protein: CASSRQGRETQYF
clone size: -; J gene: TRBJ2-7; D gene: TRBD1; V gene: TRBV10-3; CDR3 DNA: TGTGCCATCAGTGAGGGTGGGACAGGGACCTACGAGCAGTACTTC; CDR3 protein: CAISEGGTGTYEQYF
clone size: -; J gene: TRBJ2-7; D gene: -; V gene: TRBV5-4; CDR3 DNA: TGTGCCAGCAGCTTGGGGTACGGAGCGAACTACGAGCAGTACTTC; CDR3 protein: CASSLGYGANYEQYF
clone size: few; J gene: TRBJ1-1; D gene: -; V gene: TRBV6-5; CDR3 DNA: TGTGCCAGCAGTTACGAGGTGAACACTGAAGCTTTCTTT; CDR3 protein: CASSYEVNTEAFF
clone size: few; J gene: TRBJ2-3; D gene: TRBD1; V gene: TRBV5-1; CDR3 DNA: TGCGCCAGCAGCCCAAGCCGGACAGGGAGCACAGATACGCAGTATTTT; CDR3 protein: CASSPSRTGSTDTQYF
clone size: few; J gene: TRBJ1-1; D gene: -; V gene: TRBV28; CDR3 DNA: TGTGCCAGCAGTCTGTCGTTGAACACTGAAGCTTTCTTT; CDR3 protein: CASSLSLNTEAFF
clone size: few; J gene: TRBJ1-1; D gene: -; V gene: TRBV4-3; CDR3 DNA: TGCGCCAGCAGCCTTACAGGGACGAACACTGAAGCTTTCTTT; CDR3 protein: CASSLTGTNTEAFF
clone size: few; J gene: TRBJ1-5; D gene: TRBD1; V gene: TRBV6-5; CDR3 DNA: TGTGCCAGCAGTGCGAGACAGGGGGCGGCTCAGCCCCAGCATTTT; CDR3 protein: CASSARQGAAQPQHF
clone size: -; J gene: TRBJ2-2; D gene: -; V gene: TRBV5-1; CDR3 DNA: TGCGCCAGCAGCTTGAGTACAGAGCGGACCGGGGAGCTGTTTTTT; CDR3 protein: CASSLSTERTGELFF
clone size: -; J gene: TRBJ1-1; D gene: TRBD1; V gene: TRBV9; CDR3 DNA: TGTGCCAGCAGCTCCCAGACAGGGAGTAATGAAGCTTTCTTT; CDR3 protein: CASSSQTGSNEAFF
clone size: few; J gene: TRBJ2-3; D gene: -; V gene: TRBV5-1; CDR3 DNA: TGCGCCAGCAGCCTGGAAGCCGGGAGTACGCAGTATTTT; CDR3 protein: CASSLEAGSTQYF
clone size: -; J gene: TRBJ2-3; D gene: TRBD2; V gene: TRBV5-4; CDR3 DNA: TGTGCCAGCAGCCCTACTCATAGCGGGATCACAGATACGCAGTATTTT; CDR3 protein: CASSPTHSGITDTQYF
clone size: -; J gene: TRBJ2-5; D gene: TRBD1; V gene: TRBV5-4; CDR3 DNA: TGTGCCAGCAGCCCGGGGACAGGGGGCCGGGAGACCCAGTACTTC; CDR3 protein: CASSPGTGGRETQYF
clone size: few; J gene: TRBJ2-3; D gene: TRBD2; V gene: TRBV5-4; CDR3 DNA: TGTGCCAGCAACATATTAGCGGGAGGGCCCCCAGATACGCAGTATTTT; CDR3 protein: CASNILAGGPPDTQYF
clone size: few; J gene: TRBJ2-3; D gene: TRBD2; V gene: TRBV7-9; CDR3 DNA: TGTGCCAGCAGCTCTTTGACTAGCGGGGGCACAGATACGCAGTATTTT; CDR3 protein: CASSSLTSGGTDTQYF
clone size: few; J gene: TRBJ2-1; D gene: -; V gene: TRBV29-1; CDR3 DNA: TGCAGCGTCACACAGCATGAGCAGTTCTTC; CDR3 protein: CSVTQHEQFF
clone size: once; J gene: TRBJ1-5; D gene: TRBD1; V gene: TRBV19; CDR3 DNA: TGTGCCAGTAGATCATGGACAGGGGGATGGTATCAGCCCCAGCATTTT; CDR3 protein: CASRSWTGGWYQPQHF
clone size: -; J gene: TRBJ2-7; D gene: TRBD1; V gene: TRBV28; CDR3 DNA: TGTGCCAGCCGGACAGGGAGCTCCTACGAGCAGTACTTC; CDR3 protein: CASRTGSSYEQYF
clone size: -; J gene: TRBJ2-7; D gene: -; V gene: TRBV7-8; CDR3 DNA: TGTGCCAGCAGCTATCCCGGGAGCTACTACGAGCAGTACTTC; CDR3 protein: CASSYPGSYYEQYF
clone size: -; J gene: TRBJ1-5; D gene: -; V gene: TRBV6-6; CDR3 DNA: TGTGCCAGCCGATTGGGAGGGTTCGGTCAGCCCCAGCATTTT; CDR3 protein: CASRLGGFGQPQHF
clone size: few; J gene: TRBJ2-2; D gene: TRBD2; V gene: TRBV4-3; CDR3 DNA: TGCGCCAGCAGCCAAGATTCCCTTGCGACTAGCGGTGTAGCGAACACCGGGGAGCTGTTTTTT; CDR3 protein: CASSQDSLATSGVANTGELFF
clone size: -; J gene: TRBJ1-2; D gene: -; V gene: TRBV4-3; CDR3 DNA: TGCGCCAGCAGCCAAGAACGAACAGGGATCTATGGCTACACCTTC; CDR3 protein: CASSQERTGIYGYTF
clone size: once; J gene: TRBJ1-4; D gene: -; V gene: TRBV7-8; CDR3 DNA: TGTGCCAGCAGCTTCAAACGCGGGGATGAAAAACTGTTTTTT; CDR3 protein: CASSFKRGDEKLFF
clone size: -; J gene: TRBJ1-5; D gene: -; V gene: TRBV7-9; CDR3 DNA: TGTGCCAGCAGCTTAACATGGAATCAGCCCCAGCATTTT; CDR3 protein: CASSLTWNQPQHF
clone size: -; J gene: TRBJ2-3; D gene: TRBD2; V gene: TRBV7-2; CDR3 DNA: TGTGCCAGCAGCCCCAGCGGGGGGTGGACAGATACGCAGTATTTT; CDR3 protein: CASSPSGGWTDTQYF
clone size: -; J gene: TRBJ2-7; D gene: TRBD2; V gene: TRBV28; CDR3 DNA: TGTGCCAGCAGTTTATTTTCTAGCGGGGCCTACGAGCAGTACTTC; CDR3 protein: CASSLFSSGAYEQYF
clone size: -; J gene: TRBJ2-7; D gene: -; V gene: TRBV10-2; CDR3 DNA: TGCGCCTACCGAGGCGGGCCAGAACCCCACGAGCAGTACTTC; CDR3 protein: CAYRGGPEPHEQYF